This T cell receptor (beta chain) was identified during a study of blood T cell repertoires in COVID-19. The CDR3 length is 17 residues. The germline V gene encodes CDR1 MNHEY and CDR2 SVGEGT. The V segment lost 6 bases and the J segment 0 bases; nucleotides outside the gene matches: 4. Method: immunoSEQ multiplex PCR; TCRdb's copy keeps in-frame clones and lacks some. The table shows more than 75,000 clones, with 88% occurring only once. The chain joins TRBV6-2 or TRBV6-3 to TRBJ2-6; TRBD1 aligns across 11 bases. Specimen: peripheral blood. This receptor was identified in a woman of 80 years or more with active COVID-19. CDR3 bases: TGTGCCAGCAGCCGCGGACAGGGGGCCTCTGGGGCCAACGTCCTGACTTTC. This codes for CASSRGQGASGANVLTF.